Described below is a single TCR beta chain sequence and its context. Only in-frame clones appear in the TCRdb table, and some are missing; sequencing was by immunoSEQ multiplex PCR. The sample contains 70,000 to 80,000 clones, 75% to 95% of which appear only once. This sample was taken from a study of technical replicates of blood from several donors. Germline-derived CDR1 and CDR2 are KGHSH and LQKENI. CDR3 length: 13 amino acids. V lost 5 bases and J 4 bases, leaving 10 bases between the germline ends. V and J are TRBV18 and TRBJ2-3, with D maybe TRBD2 (6 bases). This sequence originates from a human donor in good health. Some clones in this sample may be carry-over from other donors' samples. Sequenced sample: T cells isolated from PBMCs. The CDR3 region is CASSRRDADTQYF. The DNA of the CDR3 is TGTGCCAGCTCAAGGCGGGATGCAGATACGCAGTATTTT. Filled out from reference TRBV18 and TRBJ2-3, the complete variable domain reads NAGVMQNPRHLVRRRGQEARLRCSPMKGHSHVYWYRQLPEEGLKFMVYLQKENIIDESGMPKERFSAEFPKEGPSILRIQQVVRGDSAAYFCASSRRDADTQYFGPGTRLTVL.